This is a list of T cell receptor beta chains from one sample in a study of shared clonotypes between healthy human individuals. Profiled with immunoSEQ multiplex PCR; TCRdb holds only in-frame clones, not every one. This table has 2 million to 2.5 million clones, 85% to 95% appearing once. The sequenced sample consisted of naive CD4+ T cells from PBMCs. The receptors derive from a man aged 18 to 29 in good health. Some clones in this sample may be carry-over from other donors' samples. Each CDR3 is given with its conserved first and last residue. Fields, in order: clone size, D gene, V gene, J gene, CDR3 protein, CDR3 DNA. A D gene is named only where the DNA matches it firmly. The size entry is marked missing in some rows and otherwise reads once, few, many or a size class.

.	.	TRBV20-1	TRBJ2-1	CSGFRESEQFF	TGCAGTGGTTTTAGAGAAAGCGAGCAGTTCTTC
.	.	TRBV27	TRBJ2-1	CASSFSHSLGQFF	TGTGCCAGCAGTTTCTCGCATAGCTTGGGGCAGTTCTTC
.	.	TRBV27	TRBJ2-4	CASSDIQYF	TGTGCCAGCAGCGACATTCAGTACTTC
.	TRBD2	TRBV9	TRBJ2-1	CASSVGTSGSHEQFF	TGTGCCAGCAGCGTAGGGACTAGCGGGAGCCATGAGCAGTTCTTC
.	TRBD1	TRBV5-4	TRBJ1-1	CASSFPNRGRKTEAFF	TGTGCCAGCAGCTTCCCGAACAGGGGACGAAAAACTGAAGCTTTCTTT
.	.	TRBV18	TRBJ1-1	CASSDIATEAFF	TGTGCCAGCTCAGACATAGCCACTGAAGCTTTCTTT
.	.	TRBV28	TRBJ1-4	CASSYLGPATNEKLFF	TGTGCCAGCAGTTACTTAGGCCCAGCAACTAATGAAAAACTGTTTTTT
.	.	TRBV2	TRBJ2-1	CASSDLDGHNEQFF	TGTGCCAGCAGTGATTTAGACGGACACAATGAGCAGTTCTTC
once	.	TRBV29-1	TRBJ2-2	CSALNRETGELFF	TGCAGCGCGTTAAACAGGGAGACCGGGGAGCTGTTTTTT
once	.	TRBV18	TRBJ1-1	CASSPPGRARAFF	TGTGCCAGCTCACCACCGGGGAGGGCCCGGGCTTTCTTT
.	.	TRBV28	TRBJ2-1	CASSFVRETGEQFF	TGTGCCAGCAGTTTTGTCCGGGAGACGGGTGAGCAGTTCTTC
.	TRBD1	TRBV28	TRBJ1-5	CASSLTGGYSNQPQHF	TGTGCCAGCAGTTTAACAGGGGGCTATAGCAATCAGCCCCAGCATTTT
.	.	TRBV30	TRBJ1-1	CAWSAGRNRGTEAFF	TGTGCCTGGAGTGCAGGGAGAAACCGGGGCACTGAAGCTTTCTTT
.	.	TRBV28	TRBJ2-7	CASSLNTGALSYEQYF	TGTGCCAGCAGTTTAAATACGGGGGCGTTGAGCTACGAGCAGTACTTC
.	.	TRBV6-5	TRBJ1-1	CASSSTDTEAFF	TGTGCCAGCAGTAGTACGGACACTGAAGCTTTCTTT
.	TRBD2	TRBV5-1	TRBJ2-2	CASSLELAGGELFF	TGCGCCAGCAGCTTGGAACTAGCGGGAGGGGAGCTGTTTTTT
.	.	TRBV4-1	TRBJ1-2	CASGQVNTGNYGYTF	TGCGCCAGCGGCCAAGTGAACACAGGGAACTATGGCTACACCTTC
.	.	TRBV18	TRBJ2-7	CASSPAGHYEQYF	TGTGCCAGCTCACCAGCGGGGCACTACGAGCAGTACTTC
.	.	TRBV2	TRBJ1-2	CASSGQDYGYTF	TGTGCCAGCAGTGGACAAGACTATGGCTACACCTTC
.	TRBD1	TRBV5-1	TRBJ1-1	CASSQGQGATAFF	TGCGCCAGCAGCCAGGGACAGGGGGCAACGGCTTTCTTT
.	TRBD2	TRBV6-6	TRBJ2-5	CASSGLAEETQYF	TGTGCCAGCAGTGGCCTAGCGGAAGAGACCCAGTACTTC
.	TRBD2	TRBV5-4	TRBJ2-1	CASSLALAGNDEQFF	TGTGCCAGCAGCTTGGCGCTAGCGGGAAATGATGAGCAGTTCTTC
.	.	TRBV11-2	TRBJ1-1	CASSPTVNTEAFF	TGTGCCAGCAGCCCGACAGTTAACACTGAAGCTTTCTTT
.	.	TRBV5-1	TRBJ1-2	CASSLDVGGYTF	TGCGCCAGCAGCTTGGATGTCGGCGGCTACACCTTC
.	TRBD1	TRBV18	TRBJ1-3	CASSPQQGETGNTIYF	TGTGCCAGCTCACCTCAACAGGGGGAGACTGGAAACACCATATATTTT
.	.	TRBV6-1	TRBJ1-4	CASSELREQTPNEKLFF	TGTGCCAGCAGTGAACTTAGGGAGCAGACGCCTAATGAAAAACTGTTTTTT
.	.	TRBV11-2	TRBJ2-3	CASNQFPGSGTDTQYF	TGTGCCAGCAACCAATTCCCCGGGAGTGGGACAGATACGCAGTATTTT
.	.	TRBV20-1	TRBJ1-2	CSARDRGYTF	TGCAGTGCTAGAGATCGGGGCTACACCTTC
.	TRBD1	TRBV6-5	TRBJ2-6	CASSDRGTGANVLTF	TGTGCCAGCAGCGACAGGGGGACTGGGGCCAACGTCCTGACTTTC
.	TRBD1	TRBV6-1	TRBJ1-2	CASSEGDRFNYGYTF	TGTGCCAGCAGTGAAGGGGACAGATTCAACTATGGCTACACCTTC